This T cell receptor (beta chain) was found in a study of cytomegalovirus exposure and HLA in healthy donors (dated by TCRdb to the late 2010s). Looking at the study overall: According to an earlier analysis of several hundred of the donors, some 170 million T cells yielded 117 million unique TCR beta sequences and 276 Gb of sequence data. An early release that covered some 640 HLA-typed donors contained 250 to 350 gigabases of sequencing data and around 80 million unique TCR sequences. Of the 300 to 500 genotyped donors, 65% to 90% were placed in the genetic ancestry cluster associated with self-reported Caucasian donors. The study was designed to test whether signatures of past pathogen exposure could be identified by cataloging public T cell receptors. The study profiled the T cell repertoires of 550 to 700 subjects by immunosequencing and related them to cytomegalovirus serostatus. Besides the first cohort of under 700 subjects, a separate validation cohort made up of 120 different subjects was used. To predict cytomegalovirus infection status, the study brought together high-throughput TCR immunosequencing, statistical association of individual TCRs with disease status, and machine learning. A later analysis re-examined previously published TCR beta repertoires from just over 650 donors and added high-resolution HLA genotyping to investigate patterns of TCR occurrence. In the later analysis, no new phenotypic data were used to find candidate immune exposures; instead, reliance was placed on TCR beta sequences and their occurrence across donors. In an earlier analysis of roughly 540 of the donors, high-throughput TCR beta sequencing was used to judge whether each TCR beta V gene segment behaved as functional or pseudogenic. Donor age, sex, ethnicity and CMV serostatus were compiled alongside the repertoire data. In a later genetic analysis, genome-wide SNP genotypes for about 55% of the roughly 700 donors were used, and that subset was treated as a discovery cohort. All discovery cohort repertoires had been generated using a single sequencing platform. Both class I and class II loci were covered by HLA typing, at four-digit resolution. Typing coverage varied by locus: about 620-630 donors for A, B, C, DRB1 and DQB1; under 550 for DQA1; more than 600 for DPA1; fewer than 480 for DPB1. Because of strong linkage in the cohort, roughly five DR-DQ haplotypes were treated as single units for association and clustering. Among 350 to 400 genotyped donors of the cohort, an average of around 240,000 unique TCR beta nucleotide sequences were sequenced per donor, roughly 20% of them non-productive.

As to this clone: This receptor's antigen is unknown. Base qualities are not recorded, but no much larger clone differs from it by a single base.

Study-level results and caveats: The presence/absence analyses assumed that sequencing depth was roughly uniform across donors, and that assumption may not be true. The authors suggested that the approach could potentially be extended to other disease states and immunological phenotypes. According to a later analysis, parvovirus B19, influenza, CMV and Epstein-Barr virus appeared linked to several top co-occurrence clusters. A total of about 150 TCR beta chains were listed by the study as associated with cytomegalovirus. Cytomegalovirus status was reported to be diagnosed by the classifier with high specificity and sensitivity in both the original and validation cohorts. This cohort had only TCR beta chains sequenced, and the lack of alpha or paired-chain data limited which features could be detected. A group of highly shared sequence variants was considered likely to be a technical artifact of the sequencing pipeline. Assigning TCR associations to individual alleles was difficult when HLA alleles, especially DR and DQ, strongly co-occurred. Linkage disequilibrium might explain the correlated functional status among segregating V segments, but an unknown experimental factor could not be ruled out. A later genetic analysis reported fewer N-insertions in productive TCRs among donors in an Asian-associated ancestry cluster than the roughly 620-donor mean. Broadly in line with IMGT annotations, most TCR beta V segments showed up in productive rearrangements about 87% or about 30% of the time in an earlier analysis of some 590 of the donors. The earlier analysis of about 600 of the donors excluded approximately 17 rarely observed V segments, including chromosome 9 orphons, because counts were too low. In a later genetic analysis, a missense DCLRE1C variant was associated with V-gene and J-gene trimming of TCR beta chains, and the association was replicated in an independent cohort. A further reported finding was that TCR beta sequences accurately predicted the HLA-A and HLA-B alleles for most subjects in the first cohort. HLA typing was unavailable for some donors at each locus, so association tests used only the typed subset. The 87-base-pair reads could not distinguish some IMGT-functional V segments, including TRBV6-2 and TRBV6-3, so those segments were excluded. In a later analysis, TCR association rates were found to vary across HLA loci, with the most associated TCRs seen for DRB1 alleles and the fewest for HLA-C alleles. In a later analysis, HLA-associated TCR beta chains were found to be more clonally expanded and to have lower generation probabilities than equally common non-associated chains. The only immune exposure information available for the cohort was CMV serostatus. At a false discovery rate of 0.05, a later analysis linked 15,000 to 20,000 TCR beta sequences to specific HLA alleles. Most CMV-associated TCR beta chains appeared to be HLA-restricted in a later analysis, and the HLA associations seemed to be driven largely by CMV exposure. Across donors, most TCR sequences were observed very rarely, whereas some public TCRs were present in many individuals. A few of the identified cytomegalovirus-associated TCR beta chains were confirmed in vitro to be specific for cytomegalovirus antigens.

There are 13 amino acids in the CDR3, from cysteine to phenylalanine inclusive. The entry retains the CDR3 DNA only, 39 bases that are in frame from base 1. At the junction V is shortened by 4 bases and J by 3 bases, with 10 bases in between. From the germline V gene, CDR1 is MGHRA and CDR2 is YSYEKL. The cohort consisted of 650 to 700 healthy bone marrow donors. Cohort members were all nominally healthy when sampled, although unrecorded immune exposures were likely present. The donor tested CMV seronegative and was one of the 352 seronegative cohort members. A peripheral blood sample was provided by each donor, and peripheral blood mononuclear cells were used for TCR beta sequencing. Genomic DNA was extracted from the blood cell samples with the Qiagen DNeasy Blood Extraction Kit. Library preparation used the immunoSEQ multiplex PCR assay. A mixture of 60 forward primers for TCR Vbeta segments and 13 reverse primers for TCR Jbeta segments was used in the multiplex PCR. Amplification of the CDR3 region of rearranged TCR beta genes was performed with a multiplex PCR assay on genomic DNA. The amplified TCR beta libraries were sequenced on the Illumina HiSeq System as 87-base-pair reads. In the original analysis: A later analysis tallied 75 million to 95 million unique TCR beta chains across the 666 repertoires, and approximately 9.9 million of those chains were shared by two or more donors. Raw reads were error-corrected and collapsed into unique sequences by a nearest-neighbor algorithm in which closely related sequences were merged to remove PCR and sequencing errors. Alignment of CDR3 sequences to IMGT reference sequences was used to assign V, D and J gene segments. For a sequence to be retained, at least a six-nucleotide match to both a V gene segment and a J gene segment was required. Rearrangements were classified as productive when the CDR3 lacked stop codons and remained in frame with V and J, and all other rearrangements were classified as non-productive. Following IMGT convention, CDR3 was defined as the stretch from the second conserved V-encoded cysteine to the conserved J-encoded phenylalanine. Sequences without an unambiguous match to a single V gene segment were excluded from the earlier analysis of 587 of the donors. An earlier analysis of around 600 of the donors classified V segments as functional when productive rearrangements were above 56.7% and as segregating when the standard deviation between donors was above 5%. A statistical classification framework was built to diagnose cytomegalovirus status from the catalog of TCR beta chain sequences. V and J gene assignment, in a later analysis, came from comparing TCR nucleotide sequences with IMGT/GENE-DB human TR gene sequences. Using the TCRdist pipeline, a later analysis assigned CDR3 sequences along with most-parsimonious VDJ recombination scenarios. In a later analysis, each TCR beta chain was defined by its CDR3 amino acid sequence together with its V-gene family, and reads without a unique V-gene family were excluded. To address suspected cross-contamination and a sequencing artifact, a later analysis removed roughly 580 highly shared, low-generation-probability nucleotide sequences. A later analysis calculated a clonal expansion index for each public chain from normalized within-repertoire ranks of inferred template counts. A later analysis computed generation probabilities with a VDJ recombination model fitted to out-of-frame rearrangements, and checked the results against IGoR. In a later analysis, TCR-TCR, TCR-HLA and TCR-CMV co-occurrence was scored with hypergeometric tests, and a repertoire-size bias correction was applied to TCR pairs. False discovery rates were estimated in a later analysis by permuting HLA or CMV assignments 20 times. In a later analysis, co-occurring TCRs were grouped with DBSCAN, and TCRdist sequence similarity was added when clustering was performed within HLA-allele-positive subsets. Repertoires with fewer than 30,000 or more than 120,000 public chains, plus five repertoires with anomalous nucleotide sharing, were excluded from co-occurrence clustering. TCRdb stores this immuneACCESS table with in-frame sequences only. Part of the clones is absent; in the studies checked, under half of the shortfall reflects unresolved V genes, and no reason is known for the rest. V and J calls and clone size follow that table, whereas D and trimming were derived from the DNA. The sample profile shows under 150,000 clones; about 79% of them were found once. Jointly, the top ten make up 2.5% to 3.5% of the sample.

Material: PBMCs. The receptor was derived from a male donor in good health and CMV-seronegative. The rearranged segments are TRBV4-1 and TRBJ2-7; 6 matching bases give a weak D call of TRBD1. The CDR3 protein is CASSPGVSYEQYF. The DNA sequence reads TGCGCCAGCAGCCCAGGGGTTAGCTACGAGCAGTACTTC.